This TCR beta chain was captured in a study of PD-1 blockade in classical Hodgkin lymphoma. The study, taken as a whole, reports: Repertoire difference causes, possibly disease activity or prior therapy, remain undefined. Newly diagnosed patients had baseline TCR diversity that was reportedly lower than that of healthy donors. The CD4+ diversity rise by C4D1 was clearest in complete responders.

CDR1 and CDR2 (germline): SGHVS, FNYEAQ. This CDR3 contains 15 residues. V dropped 4 bases and J dropped 3; count of bases not matched to a gene: 5. Of note for this clone: Its antigen is still unknown.

Sequenced by immunoSEQ multiplex PCR; TCRdb stores in-frame clones only, minus some. This table holds approximately 34,000 clones, over 65% found once. No patient escaped relapse after autologous stem cell transplantation, and brentuximab vedotin exposure varied. Complete response, partial response or progressive disease made up the best responses. This rearrangement joins TRBV7-6 to TRBJ1-5, with TRBD1 identical over 8 bases. The source of this sequence is a human donor with classical Hodgkin lymphoma. Here the sequenced sample was peripheral blood mononuclear cells (PBMCs), taken before the second cycle of nivolumab. In DNA form, the CDR3 reads TGTGCCAGCAGCTCCGGACAGGGACCCAATCAGCCCCAGCATTTT. This sequence encodes CASSSGQGPNQPQHF.